Listed below are T cell receptor beta chains from one sample, sequenced in a study of cytomegalovirus exposure and HLA in healthy donors. The method was immunoSEQ multiplex PCR; TCRdb's version includes in-frame clones alone and lacks a portion of them. The sample shows some 130,000 clones, 70% to 80% of them seen only once. The sequenced sample was PBMCs. These receptors all stem from a man aged 35 to 55 in good health and CMV-seropositive. Both conserved end residues are part of each CDR3. D genes are given only for firm matches. Only part of the rows carry a size: once, few, many, or a class if the clone is expanded.

D: -
size: -
J: TRBJ2-7
V: TRBV6-5
CDR3: CASSLRGGYEQYF
DNA: TGTGCCAGCAGTCTCAGGGGCGGCTACGAGCAGTACTTC

D: -
size: -
J: TRBJ2-2
V: TRBV30
CDR3: CAWSVLGAGELFF
DNA: TGTGCCTGGAGTGTGCTAGGCGCCGGGGAGCTGTTTTTT

D: TRBD1
size: -
J: TRBJ2-7
V: TRBV7-9
CDR3: CASRFTGGSYEQYF
DNA: TGTGCCAGCAGATTCACAGGGGGCTCCTACGAGCAGTACTTC

D: TRBD1
size: -
J: TRBJ2-7
V: TRBV5-8
CDR3: CASSFRQGGEQYF
DNA: TGTGCCAGCAGTTTCAGACAGGGCGGCGAGCAGTACTTC

D: -
size: -
J: TRBJ1-1
V: TRBV10-3
CDR3: CAIRAGRTEAFF
DNA: TGTGCCATCCGCGCAGGGCGCACTGAAGCTTTCTTT

D: -
size: few
J: TRBJ1-1
V: TRBV30
CDR3: CAWGRDNWMNTEAFF
DNA: TGTGCCTGGGGCCGGGACAATTGGATGAACACTGAAGCTTTCTTT

D: -
size: -
J: TRBJ1-1
V: TRBV6-1
CDR3: CASILAPGEAFF
DNA: TGTGCCAGCATACTTGCCCCGGGGGAAGCTTTCTTT

D: -
size: -
J: TRBJ1-6
V: TRBV6-1
CDR3: CASSWAGYNSPLHF
DNA: TGTGCCAGCAGTTGGGCAGGTTATAATTCACCCCTCCACTTT

D: -
size: -
J: TRBJ2-5
V: TRBV6-1
CDR3: CASSVRGQETQYF
DNA: TGTGCCAGCAGTGTCCGGGGGCAAGAGACCCAGTACTTC

D: -
size: -
J: TRBJ1-5
V: TRBV7-9
CDR3: CASSVGFRDSNQPQHF
DNA: TGTGCCAGCAGCGTAGGATTCAGGGATAGCAATCAGCCCCAGCATTTT

D: TRBD1
size: -
J: TRBJ2-3
V: TRBV7-9
CDR3: CASSFGTGFVTQYF
DNA: TGTGCCAGCAGCTTCGGGACAGGGTTTGTCACGCAGTATTTT

D: TRBD1
size: -
J: TRBJ1-3
V: TRBV28
CDR3: CASRPDRGWNTIYF
DNA: TGTGCCAGCAGACCTGACAGGGGCTGGAACACCATATATTTT

D: -
size: -
J: TRBJ2-1
V: TRBV6-1
CDR3: CASSRGGNNEQFF
DNA: TGTGCCAGCAGTCGTGGAGGGAACAATGAGCAGTTCTTC

D: -
size: -
J: TRBJ1-1
V: TRBV30
CDR3: CAWRDIFLTTEAFF
DNA: TGTGCCTGGAGGGACATTTTTCTCACCACTGAAGCTTTCTTT